This is a list of T cell receptor beta chains from one sample in a study of T cells in localized non-small cell lung cancer. The assay was immunoSEQ multiplex PCR, and TCRdb's table has in-frame clones only and misses some. The sample lists 130,000 or so clones; approximately 88% were seen once. The starting material was peripheral blood, obtained before any cancer treatment. Source of these receptors: a female donor older than 55 with stage I lung adenocarcinoma. CDR3s include the opening cysteine and the closing phenylalanine or tryptophan. A D gene is named only where the DNA matches it firmly. Some rows have no size entry. The others give once, few or many, or a class for an expanded clone.

CDR3aa: CASSSEPGAKSEKLFF; CDR3nt: TGTGCCAGCAGCTCAGAGCCGGGAGCGAAATCTGAAAAACTGTTTTTT; abundance: NA; d_gene: NA; v_gene: TRBV5-4; j_gene: TRBJ1-4
CDR3aa: CAISGGQGKTSGRAHEQYF; CDR3nt: TGTGCCATCAGTGGCGGACAGGGAAAAACTAGCGGGAGGGCCCACGAGCAGTACTTC; abundance: NA; d_gene: TRBD2; v_gene: TRBV10-3; j_gene: TRBJ2-7
CDR3aa: CASSYSGTLSYEQYF; CDR3nt: TGTGCCAGCAGTTACTCTGGGACTCTCTCCTACGAGCAGTACTTC; abundance: NA; d_gene: NA; v_gene: TRBV6-5; j_gene: TRBJ2-7
CDR3aa: CAWAGTPRDTQYF; CDR3nt: TGTGCCTGGGCGGGGACCCCTCGCGATACGCAGTATTTT; abundance: NA; d_gene: NA; v_gene: TRBV30; j_gene: TRBJ2-3
CDR3aa: CASSLGEGQVRNEQFF; CDR3nt: TGTGCCAGCAGCTTAGGTGAGGGGCAAGTGCGCAATGAGCAGTTCTTC; abundance: NA; d_gene: NA; v_gene: TRBV11-3; j_gene: TRBJ2-1
CDR3aa: CSGLWGETQYF; CDR3nt: TGCAGTGGTCTTTGGGGGGAGACCCAGTACTTC; abundance: NA; d_gene: NA; v_gene: TRBV20-1; j_gene: TRBJ2-5
CDR3aa: CASSPAKTNTGELFF; CDR3nt: TGTGCCAGCAGCCCAGCCAAGACGAACACCGGGGAGCTGTTTTTT; abundance: NA; d_gene: NA; v_gene: TRBV7-6; j_gene: TRBJ2-2
CDR3aa: CASSFSLFTGELFF; CDR3nt: TGTGCCAGCAGTTTCTCCCTCTTCACCGGGGAGCTGTTTTTT; abundance: NA; d_gene: NA; v_gene: TRBV28; j_gene: TRBJ2-2
CDR3aa: CASGLAGGSGELFF; CDR3nt: TGTGCCAGCGGCCTGGCGGGAGGTTCAGGGGAGCTGTTTTTT; abundance: NA; d_gene: TRBD2; v_gene: TRBV5-6; j_gene: TRBJ2-2
CDR3aa: CASSLQAERNTEAFF; CDR3nt: TGTGCCAGCAGCTTACAGGCCGAGCGGAACACTGAAGCTTTCTTT; abundance: few; d_gene: NA; v_gene: TRBV5-8; j_gene: TRBJ1-1
CDR3aa: CASRVDGRSQETQYF; CDR3nt: TGCGCCAGCAGGGTTGACGGGAGAAGTCAAGAGACCCAGTACTTC; abundance: NA; d_gene: NA; v_gene: TRBV5-1; j_gene: TRBJ2-5
CDR3aa: CASSLPGLAKNIQYF; CDR3nt: TGTGCCAGCAGCCTTCCAGGTCTAGCCAAAAACATTCAGTACTTC; abundance: NA; d_gene: NA; v_gene: TRBV28; j_gene: TRBJ2-4
CDR3aa: CASSPGLLTYEQYF; CDR3nt: TGTGCCAGCAGCCCCGGACTTTTGACCTACGAGCAGTACTTC; abundance: NA; d_gene: NA; v_gene: TRBV4-2; j_gene: TRBJ2-7
CDR3aa: CASSPFDLLYGYTF; CDR3nt: TGTGCCAGCAGTCCTTTTGACCTCCTCTATGGCTACACCTTC; abundance: NA; d_gene: NA; v_gene: TRBV28; j_gene: TRBJ1-2
CDR3aa: CASSVPLGGPGEQYF; CDR3nt: TGTGCCAGCAGCGTACCTTTGGGTGGCCCCGGCGAGCAGTACTTC; abundance: NA; d_gene: NA; v_gene: TRBV5-4; j_gene: TRBJ2-7
CDR3aa: CARFPGQGNDEQFF; CDR3nt: TGCGCCAGATTTCCGGGACAGGGGAACGATGAGCAGTTCTTC; abundance: NA; d_gene: TRBD1; v_gene: TRBV4-1; j_gene: TRBJ2-1
CDR3aa: CASSAGTIDTQYF; CDR3nt: TGTGCCAGCAGCGCGGGGACAATAGATACGCAGTATTTT; abundance: NA; d_gene: NA; v_gene: TRBV9; j_gene: TRBJ2-3
CDR3aa: CSALRGSSTDTQYF; CDR3nt: TGCAGCGCCCTGAGGGGTTCTTCCACAGATACGCAGTATTTT; abundance: NA; d_gene: NA; v_gene: TRBV29-1; j_gene: TRBJ2-3
CDR3aa: CASSLGGVPTYEQYF; CDR3nt: TGTGCCAGCAGTCTCGGGGGGGTACCTACCTACGAGCAGTACTTC; abundance: few; d_gene: TRBD2; v_gene: TRBV7-9; j_gene: TRBJ2-7
CDR3aa: CASSLEKGEQYF; CDR3nt: TGTGCCAGCAGCTTAGAGAAAGGCGAGCAGTACTTC; abundance: once; d_gene: NA; v_gene: TRBV7-8; j_gene: TRBJ2-7